The 27 T cell receptor beta chains reported below all come from one sample, sequenced in a study of post-analysis software for immune sequencing data. Study results and caveats: Controls showed lower frequencies than patients for roughly 5 TRBV segments, and TRBV5-6, TRBV5-1 and TRBV20-1 were among these.

TCR beta cDNA libraries included unique molecular identifiers. TCRdb itself ran the PCR reads through MiXCR, one entry per CDR3 protein. The sample lists hundreds of thousands of distinct CDR3 sequences; 55% to 60% were seen once. These receptors' antigens are unknown. Sequencing was performed on blood. The receptors come from a girl aged 2 to 9 with multiple sclerosis.

This rearrangement joins TRBV5-1 to TRBJ2-1, with TRBD2 matching 8 bases. The CDR3 loop spans 15 amino acids. The V segment lost 3 bases and the J segment 6 bases; nucleotides outside the gene matches: 8. From germline, CDR1 is SGHRS and CDR2 YFSETQ. In nucleotides, the CDR3 is TGCGCCAGCAGCTCTTCAGCCCGGGGGGGCAATGAGCAGTTCTTC. Residues: CASSSSARGGNEQFF.

On this clonotype itself: Mismatch with germline at one junction end may stem from a read error. The rearrangement links TRBV7-9 to TRBJ2-5; D might be TRBD1 (5 bases). The CDR3 extends over 14 amino acids. The germline V gene encodes CDR1 SEHNR and CDR2 FQNEAQ (reference sequence). The CDR3 DNA reads as TGTGCCAGCAGCTTGCCGGCAGGACAAGGGACCCAGTACTTC. As protein: CASSLPAGQGTQYF.

V gene TRBV7-2 combines with J gene TRBJ1-2; 8 nucleotides match TRBD1. Germline trimming cut 5 bases from V and 1 base from J; bases unmatched to any gene: 6. This CDR3 is 15 amino acids long. CDR1 is SGHTA, CDR2 FQGNSA, per germline. CDR3 sequence reads: CASSQGQAFNYGYTF. The CDR3 DNA is TGTGCCAGCAGCCAGGGACAGGCCTTTAACTATGGCTACACCTTC.

The chain couples TRBV6-5 to TRBJ1-1, with D unresolved. This CDR3 has 14 amino acids. V was shortened by 0 bases and J by 1 base, with 6 bases between the two germline ends. Germline lookup yields CDR1 MNHEY and CDR2 SVGAGI. The CDR3 nucleotides are TGTGCCAGCAGTTACTCCCGGTCGAACACTGAAGCTTTCTTT. Protein product: CASSYSRSNTEAFF.

The rearrangement links TRBV7-6 to TRBJ2-3; D is possibly TRBD1 or TRBD2 (5 bases each). V lost 7 bases and J lost 4, with 21 bases in between. The CDR3 sequence is 16 residues long. Germline V CDR1 and CDR2: SGHVS, FNYEAQ. In DNA form, the CDR3 reads TGTGCCAGCACCCTGGAGCCTCGCAGGGAGCCAGATACGCAGTATTTT. Translated, it gives CASTLEPRREPDTQYF.

V is TRBV7-9 and J is TRBJ1-6, with D uncertain. The V end was cut by 1 base, the J end by 10 bases, with 8 bases between. Germline CDR1 reads SEHNR; CDR2 reads FQNEAQ (reference sequence). The CDR3 extends over 13 amino acids. Here the CDR3 reads CASSLEFDSPLHF. In nucleotides, the CDR3 is TGTGCCAGCAGCTTAGAGTTTGACTCACCCCTCCACTTT.

The J gene is TRBJ2-5, the V gene TRBV27; possibly TRBD2 for D (6 bases). Matching the DNA end better, TRBJ2-7 makes the J call doubtful. Germline V gene data show CDR1 as MNHEY and CDR2 as SMNVEV (reference sequence). This CDR3 region has 15 residues. The CDR3 nucleotides read TGTGCCAGCAGAGGAAGGGACCGGGAGTCCTACGAGCAGTACTTC. Protein: CASRGRDRESYEQYF.

The chain is built from TRBV6-5 and TRBJ2-1; no definite D call. Trimming removed 0 bases at V and 8 bases at J, with 8 bases between. The CDR3 loop spans 13 amino acids. The germline V gene encodes CDR1 MNHEY and CDR2 SVGAGI. For the CDR3, the DNA is TGTGCCAGCAGTTACTCTACAAGTCATGAGCAGTTCTTC. Translating gives CASSYSTSHEQFF.

V and J are TRBV11-2 and TRBJ1-2; tentative D call: TRBD1 (5 bases). The germline V gene encodes CDR1 SGHAT and CDR2 FQNNGV. Trimming shortened V by 0 bases and J by 6 bases, and 17 bases separated the two germline ends. The length of the CDR3 is 16 residues. The CDR3 loop is CASSLDVGRGIDGYTF. CDR3 DNA sequence: TGTGCCAGCAGCTTAGATGTAGGACGGGGGATTGATGGCTACACCTTC.

This clonotype appeared a few times. J is TRBJ2-3 and V is TRBV29-1; 8 bases match TRBD2. V shed 1 base, J shed 1 base, and the junction held 1 base outside the gene matches. The length of the CDR3 is 14 residues. The germline CDR1 and CDR2 sequences are SQVTM and ANQGSEA. For the CDR3, the DNA is TGCAGCGTTGAAGTTAGCGGGGGCACAGATACGCAGTATTTT. Amino acid sequence: CSVEVSGGTDTQYF.

The V and J genes are TRBV19 and TRBJ2-1; perhaps D is TRBD1 or TRBD2 (6 bases each). The CDR3 loop spans 13 amino acids. V was trimmed by 1 base and J by 9 bases, leaving 10 bases between them. Germline CDR1 and CDR2: LNHDA and SQIVND (reference sequence). In DNA, the CDR3 is TGTGCCAGTAGTATAGGGGGGGCTAGTGAGCAGTTCTTC. It translates to CASSIGGASEQFF.

The table lists this clonotype with many counts. J is TRBJ1-2 and V is TRBV7-2, with D tentatively TRBD1 (5 bases). Trimming left V 2 bases short and J 4 bases short, with 20 bases between. Germline V gene data show CDR1 as SGHTA and CDR2 as FQGNSA. This CDR3 spans 17 amino acids. The CDR3 here is CASSLYRAGLRGYGYTF. DNA for the CDR3: TGTGCCAGCAGCTTATATCGGGCGGGCCTAAGGGGCTATGGCTACACCTTC.

This clonotype was seen more than once but under ten times. The chain carries TRBV7-2 and TRBJ2-5; 14 bases map to TRBD2. The CDR3 length is 15 residues. CDR1 and CDR2 (germline): SGHTA, FQGNSA. V lost 1 base to trimming and J lost 7 bases; unmatched junction nucleotides: 2. CDR3 nucleotides: TGTGCCAGCAGCTTAGAGACTAGCGGGAGGGGGACCCAGTACTTC. Its translation: CASSLETSGRGTQYF.

Remarks on this clonotype: One end of the junction is discordant with germline, which a read error may explain. J is TRBJ1-2 and V is TRBV12-3 or TRBV12-4, with a possible D match to TRBD1 (6 bases). This CDR3 contains 12 residues. For the CDR3, the DNA is TGTGTCAGCACCTCGGACAGAAAGGGCTACACCTTC. This codes for CVSTSDRKGYTF.

This sequence joins TRBV29-1 and TRBJ2-3, with a tentative D call TRBD2 (6 bases). This CDR3 contains 14 residues. V lost 6 bases to trimming and J lost 3 bases, with 16 bases between them. Germline V gives CDR1 SQVTM, CDR2 ANQGSEA. The CDR3 DNA is TGCAGCGTCCGGGACTCCCCGCCAACAGATACGCAGTATTTT. Protein sequence: CSVRDSPPTDTQYF.

The V gene is TRBV7-9, the J gene TRBJ1-2, with TRBD1 matching 8 bases. V shed 5 bases and J 6 bases; nucleotides not matched to a gene: 8. From germline, CDR1 is SEHNR and CDR2 FQNEAQ (reference sequence). The CDR3 has 14 residues. The CDR3 DNA follows: TGTGCCAGCAGCCCTATTCTGGACAGGGATGGCTACACCTTC. Encoded protein: CASSPILDRDGYTF.

This clonotype has a handful of counts. The V call is TRBV20-1, the J call TRBJ2-7; D ambiguous. The CDR3 runs 11 residues. Trimming removed 3 bases at V and 6 bases at J, with 9 bases between. CDR1 and CDR2 (germline): DFQATT, SNEGSKA (reference sequence). CDR3: CSASLLGEQYF. CDR3 sequence (DNA): TGCAGTGCTAGTCTACTCGGCGAGCAGTACTTC.

The gene calls are TRBV7-2 and TRBJ1-6; the D is unclear. There are 14 residues in the CDR3. V lost 5 bases and J 3 bases, leaving 8 bases between the germline ends. Per germline, CDR1 SGHTA and CDR2 FQGNSA. This CDR3 reads CASSPGIYNSPLHF. In DNA form, the CDR3 reads TGTGCCAGCAGCCCGGGAATCTATAATTCACCCCTCCACTTT.

V gene TRBV3-1 combines with J gene TRBJ2-7, with unresolved D. The CDR3 totals 12 residues. CDR1 and CDR2 (germline): LGHDT, YNNKEL (reference sequence). V shed 4 bases and J shed 6 bases, with 10 bases lying between them. Here the CDR3 reads CASSPTSGEQYF. The CDR3 coding sequence is TGTGCCAGCAGCCCGACATCCGGCGAGCAGTACTTC.

The CDR3 loop is CASSIQGWPYEQYF. The CDR3 DNA follows: TGTGCCAGCAGCATACAGGGTTGGCCCTACGAGCAGTACTTC. The chain joins TRBV7-9 to TRBJ2-7, with D possibly being TRBD1 (6 bases). Trimming removed 5 bases at V and 2 bases at J, with 13 bases between. This CDR3 has 14 residues. CDR1 SEHNR and CDR2 FQNEAQ come from the germline V gene (reference sequence).

The chain is built from TRBV3-1 and TRBJ2-3; D ambiguous. The V and J ends lost 0 bases and 0 bases respectively, with 4 bases between them. The germline V gene encodes CDR1 LGHDT and CDR2 YNNKEL (reference sequence). The CDR3 sequence is 14 residues long. The CDR3 sequence is CASSQETSTDTQYF. In nucleotides, the CDR3 is TGTGCCAGCAGCCAAGAGACTAGCACAGATACGCAGTATTTT.

The genes are TRBV9 and TRBJ2-1, with 10 bases identical to TRBD2. V was pared by 3 bases and J by 10 bases, with 10 bases of the junction left unmatched. This CDR3 is 15 amino acids long. CDR1 is SGDLS and CDR2 is YYNGEE in the germline V gene. The chain's CDR3 is CASSAASGRAEEQFF. The CDR3 DNA is TGTGCCAGCAGCGCCGCCAGCGGGAGGGCCGAGGAGCAGTTCTTC.

The chain uses TRBV7-2 and TRBJ1-5; D remains unclear. Germline CDR1 is SGHTA and CDR2 is FQGNSA. CDR3 length: 15 amino acids. V lost 0 bases to trimming and J lost 5 bases, with 11 bases between them. The CDR3, as DNA: TGTGCCAGCAGCTTAGCCGGCGGGGATTATCAGCCCCAGCATTTT. Its protein product is CASSLAGGDYQPQHF.

The chain carries TRBV10-3 and TRBJ2-7; D is possibly TRBD1 (6 bases). V was trimmed by 4 bases and J by 4 bases, leaving 26 bases between them. CDR3 length equals 18 residues. The germline V gene has CDR1 ENHRY and CDR2 SYGVKD. The CDR3 loop reads CAISGGSWRQAPRYEQYF. The CDR3 DNA reads TGTGCCATCAGTGGAGGATCCTGGCGACAGGCCCCAAGGTACGAGCAGTACTTC.

The chain combines TRBV20-1 with TRBJ2-7; 9 positions agree with TRBD1. Germline lookup yields CDR1 DFQATT and CDR2 SNEGSKA (reference sequence). This CDR3 contains 17 residues. Losses at the gene ends were 1 base for V and 5 bases for J; bases not matched to a gene: 15. In DNA form, the CDR3 reads TGCAGTGCTAGAGGTAAAGACCGCGGGACAGGGTCCCACGAGCAGTACTTC. It is translated as CSARGKDRGTGSHEQYF.

This clonotype has more than one count but fewer than ten. This chain uses TRBV7-9 with TRBJ2-5; D tentatively fits TRBD1 or TRBD2 (5 bases each). CDR1 is SEHNR, CDR2 FQNEAQ, per germline (reference sequence). This CDR3 is built from 14 residues. Trimming left V 4 bases short and J 4 bases short, with 13 bases between. Written as DNA, the CDR3 is TGTGCCAGCAGCTCCGCCGGGACCCGAGAGACCCAGTACTTC. Translating gives CASSSAGTRETQYF.

This chain uses TRBV2 with TRBJ1-6; D is undetermined. The germline gives CDR1 SNHLY, CDR2 FYNNEI. The ends were cut back, 3 bases at V and 8 bases at J, with 8 bases in the middle. CDR3 length: 13 residues. The CDR3 spells CASSDRIDSPLHF. The CDR3 bases are TGTGCCAGCAGTGACAGGATAGATTCACCCCTCCACTTT.